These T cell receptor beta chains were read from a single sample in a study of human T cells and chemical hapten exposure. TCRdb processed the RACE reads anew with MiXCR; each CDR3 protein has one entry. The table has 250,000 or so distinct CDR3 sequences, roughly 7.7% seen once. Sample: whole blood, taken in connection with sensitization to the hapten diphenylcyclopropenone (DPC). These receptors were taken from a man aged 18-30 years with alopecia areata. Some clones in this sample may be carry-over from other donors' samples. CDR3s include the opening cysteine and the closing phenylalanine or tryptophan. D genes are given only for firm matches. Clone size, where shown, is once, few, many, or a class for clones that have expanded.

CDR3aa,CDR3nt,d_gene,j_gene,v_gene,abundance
CASRRDRGLYGYTF,TGTGCCAGCAGACGGGACAGGGGGCTCTATGGCTACACCTTC,TRBD1,TRBJ1-2,TRBV6-5,.
CASSSSPRTRLAKNIQYF,TGTGCCAGCAGTTCTTCCCCAAGGACAAGATTAGCCAAAAACATTCAGTACTTC,.,TRBJ2-4,TRBV7-8,few
CASSRDTGYGYTF,TGTGCCAGCAGCCGGGACACAGGCTATGGCTACACCTTC,.,TRBJ1-2,TRBV11-2,many
CASSQEQGGGNTIYF,TGCGCCAGCAGCCAAGAACAGGGCGGTGGAAACACCATATATTTT,.,TRBJ1-3,TRBV4-3,few
CASSQETGGFGYEQYF,TGCGCCAGCAGCCAAGAGACAGGGGGCTTTGGGTACGAGCAGTACTTC,TRBD1,TRBJ2-7,TRBV4-1,.
CASSQNWGQQETQYF,TGTGCCAGCAGCCAAAACTGGGGGCAACAAGAGACCCAGTACTTC,.,TRBJ2-5,TRBV6-5,.
CSARGGITDTQYF,TGCAGTGCTAGGGGCGGCATCACAGATACGCAGTATTTT,.,TRBJ2-3,TRBV20-1,once
CASRPAVEKGIQYF,TGTGCCAGCAGGCCCGCCGTGGAAAAAGGAATTCAGTACTTC,.,TRBJ2-4,TRBV12-3/TRBV12-4,few
CSAMREANYGYTF,TGCAGTGCTATGCGGGAAGCTAACTATGGCTACACCTTC,.,TRBJ1-2,TRBV20-1,few
CASSSGQGAVDEQFF,TGTGCCAGCAGTTCGGGACAGGGGGCCGTGGATGAGCAGTTCTTC,TRBD1,TRBJ2-1,TRBV27,.
CASSFGPPWRYF,TGTGCCAGCAGTTTCGGCCCGCCCTGGCGTTATTTT,.,TRBJ2-3,TRBV12-3/TRBV12-4,.
CASSAQNRGDTQYF,TGTGCCAGCAGCGCACAGAACAGGGGAGATACGCAGTATTTT,TRBD1,TRBJ2-3,TRBV9,.
CSARDPDGKETQYF,TGCAGTGCTAGAGATCCCGACGGTAAAGAGACCCAGTACTTC,.,TRBJ2-5,TRBV20-1,.
CASGLDRTVTRDQPQHF,TGTGCTAGTGGTTTGGACCGGACTGTCACAAGGGATCAGCCCCAGCATTTT,.,TRBJ1-5,TRBV12-5,few
CASSLWQTNNSPLHF,TGTGCCAGCAGCTTATGGCAGACCAATAATTCACCCCTCCACTTT,.,TRBJ1-6,TRBV7-8,many
CASSKKGGVNSPLHF,TGTGCCAGCAGTAAGAAGGGAGGGGTTAATTCACCCCTCCACTTT,.,TRBJ1-6,TRBV12-3/TRBV12-4,.
CATSREIHFPAGQRNEKLFF,TGTGCCACCAGCAGAGAAATTCATTTCCCCGCGGGACAGCGAAATGAAAAACTGTTTTTT,TRBD1,TRBJ1-4,TRBV15,many
CSARGKGADTDTQYF,TGCAGTGCTAGAGGGAAGGGGGCGGACACAGATACGCAGTATTTT,TRBD1,TRBJ2-3,TRBV20-1,once
CASSLTGKETQYF,TGTGCCAGCAGCTTAACAGGGAAAGAGACCCAGTACTTC,.,TRBJ2-5,TRBV7-2,few
CATWTFGIPETQYF,TGTGCCACCTGGACTTTCGGGATACCAGAGACCCAGTACTTC,.,TRBJ2-5,TRBV12-3/TRBV12-4,.
CAISESTRGSAF,TGTGCCATCAGTGAGTCGACTCGTGGCTCAGCCTTC,.,TRBJ2-7,TRBV10-3,.
CASSYGLAGSTDTQYF,TGTGCCAGCAGTTATGGGCTAGCGGGTAGCACAGATACGCAGTATTTT,TRBD2,TRBJ2-3,TRBV6-6,.
CASSHLYPYNSPLHF,TGCGCCAGCAGCCATCTCTACCCTTATAATTCACCCCTCCACTTT,.,TRBJ1-6,TRBV4-3,.
CASTQEWRHEQYF,TGTGCCAGCACCCAAGAATGGAGGCACGAGCAGTACTTC,.,TRBJ2-7,TRBV7-3,.
CASSLSSGEDTQYF,TGTGCCAGCAGCCTTAGTAGCGGGGAAGATACGCAGTATTTT,TRBD2,TRBJ2-3,TRBV11-2,.
CASSYPGREDSPLHF,TGTGCCAGCAGTTACCCGGGCAGGGAAGATTCACCCCTCCACTTT,.,TRBJ1-6,TRBV6-2/TRBV6-3,many
CASSPGDGEQFF,TGTGCCAGCTCACCAGGGGACGGTGAGCAGTTCTTC,.,TRBJ2-1,TRBV18,few
CSGSQENIQYF,TGCAGCGGGAGTCAGGAAAACATTCAGTACTTC,.,TRBJ2-4,TRBV29-1,.
CASSQAGMDQPQHF,TGTGCCAGCAGCCAAGCAGGTATGGATCAGCCCCAGCATTTT,.,TRBJ1-5,TRBV3-1,.
CASSPGVVGNEQFF,TGTGCCAGCAGCCCAGGGGTGGTAGGCAATGAGCAGTTCTTC,.,TRBJ2-1,TRBV7-9,.